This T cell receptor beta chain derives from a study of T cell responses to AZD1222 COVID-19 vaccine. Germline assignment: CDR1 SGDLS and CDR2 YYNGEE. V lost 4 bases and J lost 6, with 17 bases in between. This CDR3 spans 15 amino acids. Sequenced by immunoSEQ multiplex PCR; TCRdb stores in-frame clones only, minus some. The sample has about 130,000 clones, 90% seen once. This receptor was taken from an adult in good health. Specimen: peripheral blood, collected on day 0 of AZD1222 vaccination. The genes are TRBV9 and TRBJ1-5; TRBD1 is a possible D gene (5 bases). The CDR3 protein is CASSPRGDSGQPQHF. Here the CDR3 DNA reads TGTGCCAGCAGCCCCCGGGGGGATTCGGGTCAGCCCCAGCATTTT.